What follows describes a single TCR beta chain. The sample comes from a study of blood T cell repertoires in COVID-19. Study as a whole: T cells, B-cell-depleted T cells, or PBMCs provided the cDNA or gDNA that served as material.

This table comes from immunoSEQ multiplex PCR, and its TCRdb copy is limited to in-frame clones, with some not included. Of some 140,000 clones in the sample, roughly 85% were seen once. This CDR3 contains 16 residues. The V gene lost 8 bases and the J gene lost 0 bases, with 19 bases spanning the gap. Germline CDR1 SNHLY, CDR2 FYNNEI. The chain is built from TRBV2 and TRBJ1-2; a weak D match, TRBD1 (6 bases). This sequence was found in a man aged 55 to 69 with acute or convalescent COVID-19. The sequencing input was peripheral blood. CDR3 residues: CASGLGGRRANYGYTF. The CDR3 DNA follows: TGTGCCAGCGGTCTCGGGGGGCGGAGGGCTAACTATGGCTACACCTTC.